What follows are 17 T cell receptor beta chains derived from one specimen sequenced in a study of shared clonotypes between healthy human individuals. Profiling relied on immunoSEQ multiplex PCR, and the TCRdb table lists in-frame clones only, not all of them. The table shows over 2 million clones, with around 93% occurring only once. The sequenced sample was naive CD4+ T cells from PBMCs. The subset was: CD45RA+ positively selected. The receptors shown here come from a man aged 18-30 years in good health. Some clones in this sample may be carry-over from other donors' samples.

This sequence joins TRBV11-3 and TRBJ2-7; a weak D match, TRBD1 (5 bases). Germline CDR1 reads SGHNT; CDR2 reads YENEEA. The CDR3 length is 16 residues. Trimming stripped 2 bases from V and 7 bases from J, with 21 bases between. CDR3 sequence reads: CASSLPRQPREREQYF. CDR3 nucleotide sequence: TGTGCCAGCAGCTTACCAAGACAGCCCCGAGAGAGAGAGCAGTACTTC.

The V and J genes are TRBV28 and TRBJ2-1; D unclear. The germline V gene has CDR1 MDHEN and CDR2 SYDVKM. There are 14 residues in the CDR3. The ends were cut back, 2 bases at V and 8 bases at J, with 13 bases in the middle. The CDR3 sequence: CASSLIGGLDEQFF. CDR3 coding DNA: TGTGCCAGCAGTTTAATTGGCGGTCTAGATGAGCAGTTCTTC.

The rearrangement uses TRBV27 and TRBJ1-1; TRBD1 is a possible D gene (6 bases). This CDR3 spans 16 amino acids. Trimming removed 5 bases from V and 0 bases from J, with 16 bases in between. Germline V lookup: CDR1 MNHEY, CDR2 SMNVEV (reference sequence). The CDR3: CASSRGQGLLNTEAFF. CDR3 DNA sequence: TGTGCCAGCAGTAGGGGTCAGGGGCTTCTGAACACTGAAGCTTTCTTT.

Remarks on this clone: Other DNA sequences in the same sample also yield this CDR3. The chain recombines TRBV7-9 with TRBJ1-2; no clear D gene. The CDR3 consists of 13 residues. Germline values: CDR1 SEHNR, CDR2 FQNEAQ (reference sequence). Trimming stripped 1 base from V and 3 bases from J, with 6 bases between. DNA for the CDR3: TGTGCCAGCAGCTTAGGAGCAGACTATGGCTACACCTTC. Translated, it gives CASSLGADYGYTF.

Notes on this clone: The sample has other DNA sequences that encode this CDR3 too. This chain connects TRBV5-1 to TRBJ1-4; D is undetermined. The V and J ends lost 0 bases and 5 bases respectively, with 8 bases between them. Per germline, CDR1 SGHRS and CDR2 YFSETQ. This CDR3 contains 14 residues. The CDR3 sequence is CASSLGAVNEKLFF. CDR3 DNA sequence: TGCGCCAGCAGCTTGGGGGCGGTGAATGAAAAACTGTTTTTT.

V is TRBV10-1 and J is TRBJ2-1; TRBD1 aligns across 8 bases. This CDR3 spans 14 amino acids. CDR1 is WNHNN and CDR2 is SYGVQD in the germline V gene (reference sequence). The trim removed 3 bases at V and 4 bases at J, leaving 2 bases unmatched. CDR3 sequence (DNA): TGCGCCAGCAGTGATGGACAGGGTTACAATGAGCAGTTCTTC. This encodes CASSDGQGYNEQFF.

Here the CDR3 DNA reads TGTGCCAGCAGTAAAGACAGGGGGTTGGACTATGGCTACACCTTC. Amino acids: CASSKDRGLDYGYTF. The chain joins TRBV7-9 to TRBJ1-2, with 9 bases aligning to TRBD1. Germline CDR1 is SEHNR and CDR2 is FQNEAQ (reference sequence). V was pared by 6 bases and J by 3 bases, with 8 bases of the junction left unmatched. The CDR3 consists of 15 residues.

The V gene is TRBV6-6, the J gene TRBJ2-7; 10 bases align to TRBD1. V shed 5 bases, J shed 5 bases, and the junction held 6 bases outside the gene matches. This CDR3 comprises 14 residues. Looked up from germline, CDR1 is MNHNY and CDR2 is SVGAGI (reference sequence). This chain's CDR3 is CASSSLGQGNEQYF. CDR3 nucleotide sequence: TGTGCCAGCAGTAGCCTGGGACAGGGGAACGAGCAGTACTTC.

V usage is TRBV6-5 and J usage is TRBJ2-7; D possibly uses TRBD1 or TRBD2 (5 bases each). Germline CDR1 reads MNHEY; CDR2 reads SVGAGI. There are 16 residues in the CDR3. Trimming shortened V by 2 bases and J by 0 bases, and 14 bases separated the two germline ends. The CDR3 region is CASSYALGTYSYEQYF. CDR3 DNA sequence: TGTGCCAGCAGTTACGCGCTTGGGACGTACTCCTACGAGCAGTACTTC.

This clone has just a few counts. Other DNA sequences from this sample encode an identical CDR3 as well. The V and J genes are TRBV28 and TRBJ2-7; D possibly corresponds to TRBD1 (6 bases). The V end lost 6 bases, the J end lost 2 bases, and 11 bases lay between the germline ends. There are 13 residues in the CDR3. The V gene's germline CDR1 is MDHEN and CDR2 SYDVKM. The CDR3 DNA follows: TGTGCCAGCAGCCTCACAGGGCCCTACGAGCAGTACTTC. It is translated as CASSLTGPYEQYF. The whole variable domain, remainder taken from reference TRBV28 and TRBJ2-7, is DVKVTQSSRYLVKRTGEKVFLECVQDMDHENMFWYRQDPGLGLRLIYFSYDVKMKEKGDIPEGYSVSREKKERFSLILESASTNQTSMYLCASSLTGPYEQYFGPGTRLTVT.

This clone was seen a few times. CDR3 sequence reads: CASSPEDWGGEKLFF. The CDR3 DNA reads as TGTGCCAGCAGCCCAGAAGACTGGGGAGGGGAAAAACTGTTTTTT. The V call is TRBV4-2, the J call TRBJ1-4; D is ambiguous. Germline V gene data show CDR1 as LGHNA and CDR2 as YNFKEQ. V shed 4 bases and J shed 8 bases, with 17 bases lying between them. The CDR3 extends over 15 amino acids.

The V call is TRBV6-5, the J call TRBJ1-4, with D uncertain. The CDR3 is made up of 15 amino acids. The V end was cut by 0 bases, the J end by 6 bases, with 11 bases between. Germline CDR1 and CDR2: MNHEY and SVGAGI. In DNA, the CDR3 is TGTGCCAGCAGTTACTCGTTTGGACGCCATGAAAAACTGTTTTTT. Translation gives CASSYSFGRHEKLFF.

This chain uses TRBV29-1 with TRBJ2-7; D could derive from TRBD1 or TRBD2 (6 bases each). Trimming pared 6 bases from V and 7 bases from J, leaving 16 bases between. This CDR3 is 12 amino acids long. The germline gives CDR1 SQVTM, CDR2 ANQGSEA. The CDR3 coding sequence is TGCAGCGTGACAGGAGGGTCGGGGGAGCAGTACTTC. As protein: CSVTGGSGEQYF.

The chain carries TRBV19 and TRBJ2-4; D assignment may be TRBD1 or TRBD2 (5 bases each). V lost 5 bases and J 7 bases, leaving 15 bases between the germline ends. This CDR3 contains 14 residues. Germline CDR1 LNHDA, CDR2 SQIVND (reference sequence). The CDR3: CASSRGLRPNIQYF. The CDR3 DNA reads as TGTGCCAGTAGTCGGGGCCTAAGGCCCAACATTCAGTACTTC. The full variable domain, with the rest looked up from reference TRBV19 and TRBJ2-4, is DGGITQSPKYLFRKEGQNVTLSCEQNLNHDAMYWYRQDPGQGLRLIYYSQIVNDFQKGDIAEGYSVSREKKESFPLTVTSAQKNPTAFYLCASSRGLRPNIQYFGAGTRLSVL.

The chain employs TRBV28 and TRBJ2-2; perhaps TRBD2 as D (6 bases). Germline V CDR1 and CDR2: MDHEN, SYDVKM. V was clipped by 6 bases and J by 2 bases, with 10 bases between them. The CDR3 sequence is 14 residues long. This chain's CDR3 is CASRWDLNTGELFF. Here the CDR3 DNA reads TGTGCCAGCAGATGGGACTTAAACACCGGGGAGCTGTTTTTT. The full variable domain, rest sourced from reference TRBV28 and TRBJ2-2, is DVKVTQSSRYLVKRTGEKVFLECVQDMDHENMFWYRQDPGLGLRLIYFSYDVKMKEKGDIPEGYSVSREKKERFSLILESASTNQTSMYLCASRWDLNTGELFFGEGSRLTVL.

Turning to this clone: Other nucleotide sequences from this sample produce the same CDR3. The CDR3 region is CASSLGSNTEAFF. Written as DNA, the CDR3 is TGCGCCAGCAGCTTGGGATCTAACACTGAAGCTTTCTTT. The V call is TRBV5-1, the J call TRBJ1-1, with D uncertain. This CDR3 has 13 residues. The germline CDR1 and CDR2 sequences are SGHRS and YFSETQ. V was shortened by 0 bases and J by 2 bases, with 5 bases between the two germline ends.

The J gene is TRBJ1-1, the V gene TRBV2, with TRBD1 identical over 11 bases. This CDR3 has 14 amino acids. V was clipped by 6 bases and J by 1 base; unmatched bases: 1. The germline V gene has CDR1 SNHLY and CDR2 FYNNEI. DNA of the CDR3: TGTGCCAGCAGGGGGACAGGGGGGAACACTGAAGCTTTCTTT. Translation: CASRGTGGNTEAFF.